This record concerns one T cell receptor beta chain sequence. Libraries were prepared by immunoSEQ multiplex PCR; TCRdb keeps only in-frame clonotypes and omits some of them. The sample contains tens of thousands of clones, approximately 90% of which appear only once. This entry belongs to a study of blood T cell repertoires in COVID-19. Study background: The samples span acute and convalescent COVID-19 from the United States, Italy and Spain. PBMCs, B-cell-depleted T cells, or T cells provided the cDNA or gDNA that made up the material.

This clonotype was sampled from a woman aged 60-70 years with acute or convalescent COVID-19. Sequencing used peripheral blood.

Here the CDR3 DNA reads TGTGCCATCAATCGTGACAGAAATCAGCCCCAGCATTTT. It yields the protein CAINRDRNQPQHF. The rearrangement links TRBV10-3 to TRBJ1-5; the D gene is possibly TRBD1 (5 bases). This CDR3 spans 13 amino acids. Germline V gene data show CDR1 as ENHRY and CDR2 as SYGVKD. V was shortened by 7 bases and J by 4 bases, with 11 bases between the two germline ends.